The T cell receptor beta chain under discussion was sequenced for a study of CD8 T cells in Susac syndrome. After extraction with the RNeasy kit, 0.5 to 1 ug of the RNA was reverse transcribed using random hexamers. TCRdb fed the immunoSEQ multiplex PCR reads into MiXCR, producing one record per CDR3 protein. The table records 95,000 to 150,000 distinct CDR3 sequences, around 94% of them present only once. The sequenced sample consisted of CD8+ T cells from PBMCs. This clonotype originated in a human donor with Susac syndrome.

In DNA, the CDR3 is TGTGCCAGCAGTTCTCTGACTAGCGGGGGAATCAATGAGCAGTTCTTC. Translated, it gives CASSSLTSGGINEQFF. This chain connects TRBV28 to TRBJ2-1; 12 bases map to TRBD2. The CDR3 is 16 residues long. With 4 bases clipped from V and 6 bases from J, the junction kept 7 bases outside the gene matches. Germline-derived CDR1 and CDR2 are MDHEN and SYDVKM.